The clone carrying this T cell receptor (beta chain) has a handful of counts. Its antigen is undetermined. Looked up from germline, CDR1 is MNHEY and CDR2 is SVGEGT. V was cut by 0 bases and J by 0 bases, with 6 bases left in between. There are 15 residues in the CDR3. Genomic DNA, serving as template, underwent TCR beta VDJ and CDR3 profiling. Each CDR3 protein gets one entry after TCRdb re-called the reads with MiXCR. The sample records more than 150,000 distinct CDR3 sequences, less than 55% being singletons. The data derive from a study of CD8+CD57+ T cells in acquired aplastic anemia. Study-wide results and caveats: No significant difference in CD8+ Simpson's diversity was found between patients and controls. Roughly 27 shared CD8+ CDR3s appeared highly expressed within patients' immunodominant clones.

The sequencing sample was made of sorted CD4+, CD8+, or CD8+CD57+ T cells (not recorded which) from PBMCs. The chain employs TRBV6-2 or TRBV6-3 and TRBJ1-5; D not certain. The sequence came from a human donor in good health. The CDR3 DNA reads TGTGCCAGCAGTTACTCGCTCTATAGCAATCAGCCCCAGCATTTT. Its protein product is CASSYSLYSNQPQHF.